The next 11 T cell receptor beta chains were all read from a single sample in a study of T cell changes during pregnancy in multiple sclerosis. Some clones are missing from TCRdb's copy, which holds only in-frame ones; the method was immunoSEQ multiplex PCR. The sample holds about 68,000 clones, about 90% seen once. The specimen comprised peripheral blood, sampled in the first trimester of pregnancy. The receptors here all came from a female donor with multiple sclerosis, enrolled in a pregnancy study.

This rearrangement joins TRBV27 to TRBJ1-1; 7 bases fit TRBD1. In germline, CDR1 is MNHEY, CDR2 SMNVEV (reference sequence). The length of the CDR3 is 13 residues. V dropped 5 bases and J dropped 4; count of bases not matched to a gene: 4. As DNA, the CDR3 is TGTGCCAGCAGTACCGCAGGGGGCACTGAAGCTTTCTTT. It encodes CASSTAGGTEAFF.

The J gene is TRBJ2-5, the V gene TRBV9, with D hard to call. From germline, CDR1 is SGDLS and CDR2 YYNGEE. CDR3 length: 13 amino acids. Trimming shortened V by 4 bases and J by 6 bases, and 13 bases separated the two germline ends. DNA of the CDR3: TGTGCCAGCAGCCCTTCCCAGCGCCAGACCCAGTACTTC. It is translated as CASSPSQRQTQYF.

The count of this clone is one. The CDR3 DNA sequence: TGTGCCAGCAGTAGAACAGGGGTCGGAAACACCATATATTTT. Encoded protein: CASSRTGVGNTIYF. The chain employs TRBV11-2 and TRBJ1-3; 7 nucleotides match TRBD1. J lost 4 bases, V lost 6 bases, and 6 bases had no gene match. CDR1 and CDR2 (germline): SGHAT, FQNNGV. The CDR3 loop spans 14 amino acids. Complete variable domain (other parts from reference TRBV11-2 and TRBJ1-3): EAGVAQSPRYKIIEKRQSVAFWCNPISGHATLYWYQQILGQGPKLLIQFQNNGVVDDSQLPKDRFSAERLKGVDSTLKIQPAKLEDSAVYLCASSRTGVGNTIYFGEGSWLTVV.

The CDR3: CASRLLGDRDYEQYF. The CDR3 DNA follows: TGCGCCAGCAGACTCCTTGGGGACAGGGACTACGAGCAGTACTTC. The genes are TRBV5-1 and TRBJ2-7; TRBD1 aligns across 9 bases. Germline lookup yields CDR1 SGHRS and CDR2 YFSETQ. V was pared by 5 bases and J by 3 bases, with 9 bases of the junction left unmatched. The CDR3 contains 15 residues.

This clone was detected once. V usage is TRBV19 and J usage is TRBJ1-1; 9 bases are a match to TRBD1. The CDR3 has 14 residues. J lost 11 bases, V lost 5 bases, and 12 bases had no gene match. Germline CDR1 and CDR2: LNHDA and SQIVND (reference sequence). The CDR3 spells CASSSGVTGGAAFF. The CDR3 DNA is TGTGCCAGTAGTTCTGGGGTTACAGGGGGCGCGGCTTTCTTT.

This rearrangement joins TRBV28 to TRBJ1-1; D ambiguous. The CDR3 contains 14 residues. CDR1 is MDHEN, CDR2 SYDVKM, per germline. Trimming stripped 8 bases from V and 3 bases from J, with 16 bases between. The CDR3 DNA follows: TGTGCCAGCGTCTCGTCGGGGTATGACACTGAAGCTTTCTTT. This translates into CASVSSGYDTEAFF.

This clone was seen just once. The chain has TRBV10-3 and TRBJ2-7; tentative D call: TRBD1 (6 bases). Deletions cut 6 bases from V and 3 bases from J, with 15 bases between. This CDR3 comprises 14 residues. Germline lookup yields CDR1 ENHRY and CDR2 SYGVKD. CDR3 sequence: CAIRDSGTIYEQYF. CDR3 DNA sequence: TGTGCCATCAGGGACTCCGGGACAATCTACGAGCAGTACTTC.

The chain links TRBV5-6 to TRBJ1-2; D unresolved. Germline loops: CDR1 SGHDT, CDR2 YYEEEE. V dropped 0 bases and J dropped 7 bases, with 10 bases sitting between them. The CDR3 is made up of 13 amino acids. This CDR3 is CASSLVQASGYTF. CDR3 nucleotide sequence: TGTGCCAGCAGCTTGGTGCAGGCCTCTGGCTACACCTTC.

The CDR3 nucleotides read TGTGCCAGCAGCCCCCAGCGGGGGGCCCAGGAGACCCAGTACTTC. Its protein product is CASSPQRGAQETQYF. The chain employs TRBV5-4 and TRBJ2-5, with 9 bases identical to TRBD2. The germline V gene encodes CDR1 SGHNT and CDR2 YYREEE (reference sequence). The CDR3 consists of 15 residues. The V segment lost 4 bases and the J segment 5 bases; nucleotides outside the gene matches: 9.

The chain uses TRBV9 and TRBJ2-7; TRBD1 agrees at 7 bases. Germline values: CDR1 SGDLS, CDR2 YYNGEE. With 2 bases clipped from V and 6 bases from J, the junction kept 5 bases outside the gene matches. The length of the CDR3 is 13 residues. The CDR3 loop is CASSVTQGSEQYF. CDR3 bases: TGTGCCAGCAGCGTGACACAGGGGAGCGAGCAGTACTTC.

The chain is built from TRBV9 and TRBJ1-4, with 8 positions matching TRBD1. J gave up 8 bases and V 4 bases, and 7 bases lay outside the gene matches. The CDR3 totals 14 residues. Germline V lookup: CDR1 SGDLS, CDR2 YYNGEE. The DNA for the CDR3 is TGTGCCAGCAGCTTCAGACAGGGGAACGAAAAACTGTTTTTT. It yields the protein CASSFRQGNEKLFF.